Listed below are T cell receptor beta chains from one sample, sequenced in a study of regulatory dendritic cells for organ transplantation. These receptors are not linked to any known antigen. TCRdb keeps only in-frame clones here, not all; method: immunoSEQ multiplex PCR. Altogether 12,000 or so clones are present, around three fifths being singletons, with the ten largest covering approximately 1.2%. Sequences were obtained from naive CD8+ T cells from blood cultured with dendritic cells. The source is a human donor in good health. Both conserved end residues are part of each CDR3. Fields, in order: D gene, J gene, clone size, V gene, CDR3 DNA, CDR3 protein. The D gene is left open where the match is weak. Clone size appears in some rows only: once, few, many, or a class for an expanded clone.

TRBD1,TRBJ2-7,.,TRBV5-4,TGTGCCAGCAACCTCGGGACAGGGGGAGGAGAGCAGTACTTC,CASNLGTGGGEQYF
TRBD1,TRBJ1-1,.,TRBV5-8,TGTGCCAGCAGCTACCCCGACAGGGAAGAGGAAGCTTTCTTT,CASSYPDREEEAFF
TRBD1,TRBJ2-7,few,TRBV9,TGTGCCAGCAGCGCAGGGGACAGAGAATACGAGCAGTACTTC,CASSAGDREYEQYF
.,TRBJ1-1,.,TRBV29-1,TGCAGCGTTGACACAGCCGGCACTGAAGCTTTCTTT,CSVDTAGTEAFF
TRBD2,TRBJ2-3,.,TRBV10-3,TGTGCCTCCAGAGCGGGGGGGAACACAGATACGCAGTATTTT,CASRAGGNTDTQYF
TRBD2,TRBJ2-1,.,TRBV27,TGTGCCAGCAGTGTAGCGGGGGGCCTAAATGAGCAGTTCTTC,CASSVAGGLNEQFF
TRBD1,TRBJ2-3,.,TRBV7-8,TGTGCCAGCAGCTGGCGGACAGGGGATGGGACAGATACGCAGTATTTT,CASSWRTGDGTDTQYF
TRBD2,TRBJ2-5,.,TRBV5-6,TGTGCCAGCAGCTTGGCTAGCGGGGGGGCTATGGAGACCCAGTACTTC,CASSLASGGAMETQYF
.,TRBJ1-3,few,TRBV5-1,TGCGCCAGCAGCATGGGCCCGCCAGTGGAGGGAAACACCATATATTTT,CASSMGPPVEGNTIYF
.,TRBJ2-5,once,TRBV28,TGTGCCAGCAGTACAGGGTCCCTCCAAGAGACCCAGTACTTC,CASSTGSLQETQYF
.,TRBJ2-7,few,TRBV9,TGTGCCAGCAGCGTAGGACCGGGGGAGATGAACGAGCAGTACTTC,CASSVGPGEMNEQYF
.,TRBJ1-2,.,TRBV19,TGTGCCAGTGCTAGAGATACCCCTCATGGCTACACCTTC,CASARDTPHGYTF
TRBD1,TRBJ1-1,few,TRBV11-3,TGTGCCAGCAGTTCCCGGGACAGCGAGACTGAAGCTTTCTTT,CASSSRDSETEAFF
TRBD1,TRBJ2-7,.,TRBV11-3,TGTGCCAGCAGCACGGACAGGAACTCCTACGAGCAGTACTTC,CASSTDRNSYEQYF
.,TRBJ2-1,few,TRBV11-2,TGTGCCAGCAGCCTTCAACCGGGGTTGTTCCATGAGCAGTTCTTC,CASSLQPGLFHEQFF
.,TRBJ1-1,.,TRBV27,TGTGCCAGCAGTTTAAAGGGAGTAACTGAAGCTTTCTTT,CASSLKGVTEAFF
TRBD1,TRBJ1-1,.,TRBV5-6,TGTGCCAGCAGCTTGGAGGGGACAGGGGACACTGAAGCTTTCTTT,CASSLEGTGDTEAFF
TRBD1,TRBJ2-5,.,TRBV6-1,TGTGCCAGCAGTGAATTTCAGGGGGCGAAGACCCAGTACTTC,CASSEFQGAKTQYF